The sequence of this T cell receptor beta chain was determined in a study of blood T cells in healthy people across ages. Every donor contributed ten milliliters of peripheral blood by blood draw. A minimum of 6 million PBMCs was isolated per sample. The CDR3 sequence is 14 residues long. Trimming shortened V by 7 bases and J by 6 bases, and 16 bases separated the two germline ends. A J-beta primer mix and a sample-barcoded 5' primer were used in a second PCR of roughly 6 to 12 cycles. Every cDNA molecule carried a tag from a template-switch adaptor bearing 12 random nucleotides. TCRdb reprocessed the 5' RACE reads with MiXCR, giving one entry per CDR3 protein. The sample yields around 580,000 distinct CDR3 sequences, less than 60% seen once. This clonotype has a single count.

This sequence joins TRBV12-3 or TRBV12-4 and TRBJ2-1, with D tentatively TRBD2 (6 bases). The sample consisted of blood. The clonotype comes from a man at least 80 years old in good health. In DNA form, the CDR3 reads TGTGCCAGCACCGTGAGGCAGGGAGGCAATGAGCAGTTCTTC. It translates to CASTVRQGGNEQFF.